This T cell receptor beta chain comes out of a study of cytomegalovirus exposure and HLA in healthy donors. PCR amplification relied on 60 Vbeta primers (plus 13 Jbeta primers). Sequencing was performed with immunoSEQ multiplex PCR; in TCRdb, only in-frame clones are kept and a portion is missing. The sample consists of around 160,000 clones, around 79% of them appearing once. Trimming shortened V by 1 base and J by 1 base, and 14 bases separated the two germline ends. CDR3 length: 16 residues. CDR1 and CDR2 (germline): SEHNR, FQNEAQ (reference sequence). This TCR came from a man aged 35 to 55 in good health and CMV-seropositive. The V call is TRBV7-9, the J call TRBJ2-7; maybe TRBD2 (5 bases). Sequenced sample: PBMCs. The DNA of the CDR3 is TGTGCCAGCAGCTTAGTCAGGACTCACCCTTCCTACGAGCAGTACTTC. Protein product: CASSLVRTHPSYEQYF.